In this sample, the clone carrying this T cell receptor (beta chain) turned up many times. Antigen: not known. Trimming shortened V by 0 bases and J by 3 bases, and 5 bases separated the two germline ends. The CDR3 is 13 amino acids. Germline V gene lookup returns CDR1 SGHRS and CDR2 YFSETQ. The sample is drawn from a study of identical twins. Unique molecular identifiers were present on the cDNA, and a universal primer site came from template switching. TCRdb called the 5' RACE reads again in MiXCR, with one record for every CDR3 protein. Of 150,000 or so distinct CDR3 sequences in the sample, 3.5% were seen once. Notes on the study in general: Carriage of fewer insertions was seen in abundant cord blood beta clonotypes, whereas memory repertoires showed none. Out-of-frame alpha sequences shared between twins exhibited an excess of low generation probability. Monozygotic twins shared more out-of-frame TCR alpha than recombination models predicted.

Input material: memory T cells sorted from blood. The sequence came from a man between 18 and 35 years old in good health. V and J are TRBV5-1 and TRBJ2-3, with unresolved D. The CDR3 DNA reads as TGCGCCAGCAGCTTGGGGGCAACAGATACGCAGTATTTT. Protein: CASSLGATDTQYF. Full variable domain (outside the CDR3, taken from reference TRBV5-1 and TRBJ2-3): KAGVTQTPRYLIKTRGQQVTLSCSPISGHRSVSWYQQTPGQGLQFLFEYFSETQRNKGNFPGRFSGRQFSNSRSEMNVSTLELGDSALYLCASSLGATDTQYFGPGTRLTVL.